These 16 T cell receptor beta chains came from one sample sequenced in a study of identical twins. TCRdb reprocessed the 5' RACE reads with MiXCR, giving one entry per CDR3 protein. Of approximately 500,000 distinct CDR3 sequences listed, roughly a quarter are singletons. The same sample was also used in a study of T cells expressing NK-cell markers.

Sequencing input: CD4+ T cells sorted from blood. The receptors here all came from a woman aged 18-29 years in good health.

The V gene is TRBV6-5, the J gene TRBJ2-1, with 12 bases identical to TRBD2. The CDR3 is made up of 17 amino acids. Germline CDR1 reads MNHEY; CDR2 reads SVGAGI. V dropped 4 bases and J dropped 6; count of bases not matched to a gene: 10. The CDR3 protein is CASSFVVTSGRFNEQFF. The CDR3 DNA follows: TGTGCCAGCAGTTTCGTCGTTACTAGCGGGAGGTTCAATGAGCAGTTCTTC.

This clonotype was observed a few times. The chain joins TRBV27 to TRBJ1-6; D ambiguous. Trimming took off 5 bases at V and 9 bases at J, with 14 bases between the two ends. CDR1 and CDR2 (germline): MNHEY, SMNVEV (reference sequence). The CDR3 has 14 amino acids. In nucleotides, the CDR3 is TGTGCCAGCAGTCTCCGCCGTTCTGGTTCACCCCTCCACTTT. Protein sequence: CASSLRRSGSPLHF.

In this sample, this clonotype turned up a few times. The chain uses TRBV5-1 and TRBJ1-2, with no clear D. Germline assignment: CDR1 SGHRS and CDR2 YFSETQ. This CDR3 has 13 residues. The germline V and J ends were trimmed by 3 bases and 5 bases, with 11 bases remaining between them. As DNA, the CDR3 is TGCGCCAGCAGCTCACCGACGGGGTATGGCTACACCTTC. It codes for CASSSPTGYGYTF.

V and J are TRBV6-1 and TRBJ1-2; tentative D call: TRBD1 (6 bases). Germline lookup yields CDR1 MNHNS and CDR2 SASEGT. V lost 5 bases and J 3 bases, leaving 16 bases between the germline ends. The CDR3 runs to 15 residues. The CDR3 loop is CASSQKLDSYYGYTF. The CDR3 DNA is TGTGCCAGCAGTCAGAAATTGGACAGCTACTATGGCTACACCTTC.

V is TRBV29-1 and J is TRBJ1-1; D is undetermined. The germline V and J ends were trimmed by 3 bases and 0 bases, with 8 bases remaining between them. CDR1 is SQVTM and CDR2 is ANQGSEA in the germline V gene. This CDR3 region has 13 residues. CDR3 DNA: TGCAGCGTTGATGTGGCTATGAACACTGAAGCTTTCTTT. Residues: CSVDVAMNTEAFF. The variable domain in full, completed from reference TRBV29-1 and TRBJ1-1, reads SAVISQKPSRDICQRGTSLTIQCQVDSQVTMMFWYRQQPGQSLTLIATANQGSEATYESGFVIDKFPISRPNLTFSTLTVSNMSPEDSSIYLCSVDVAMNTEAFFGQGTRLTVV.

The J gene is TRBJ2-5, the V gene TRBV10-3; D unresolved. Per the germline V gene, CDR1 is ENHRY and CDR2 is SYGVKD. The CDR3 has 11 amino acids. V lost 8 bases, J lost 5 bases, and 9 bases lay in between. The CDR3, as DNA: TGTGCCATCGGGGAAAGGGAGACCCAGTACTTC. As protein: CAIGERETQYF.

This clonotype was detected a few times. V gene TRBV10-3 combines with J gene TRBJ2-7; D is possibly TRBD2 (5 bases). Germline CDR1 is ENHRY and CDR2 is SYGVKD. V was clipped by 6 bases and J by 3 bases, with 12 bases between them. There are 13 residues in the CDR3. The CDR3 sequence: CAIRGLIHYEQYF. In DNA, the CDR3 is TGTGCCATCAGAGGACTGATTCACTACGAGCAGTACTTC.

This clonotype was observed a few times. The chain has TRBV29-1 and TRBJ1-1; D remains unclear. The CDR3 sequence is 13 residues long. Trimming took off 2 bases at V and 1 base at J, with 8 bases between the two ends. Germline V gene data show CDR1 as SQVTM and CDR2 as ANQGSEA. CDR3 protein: CSVERTANTEAFF. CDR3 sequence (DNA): TGCAGCGTTGAAAGGACGGCGAACACTGAAGCTTTCTTT.

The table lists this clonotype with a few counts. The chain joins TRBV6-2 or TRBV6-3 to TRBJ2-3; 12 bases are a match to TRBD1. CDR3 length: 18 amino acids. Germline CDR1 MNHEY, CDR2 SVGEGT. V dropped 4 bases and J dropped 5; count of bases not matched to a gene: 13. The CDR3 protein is CASSSPSGQGARRDTQYF. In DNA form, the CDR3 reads TGTGCCAGCAGTTCCCCATCGGGACAGGGGGCGCGTAGAGATACGCAGTATTTT.

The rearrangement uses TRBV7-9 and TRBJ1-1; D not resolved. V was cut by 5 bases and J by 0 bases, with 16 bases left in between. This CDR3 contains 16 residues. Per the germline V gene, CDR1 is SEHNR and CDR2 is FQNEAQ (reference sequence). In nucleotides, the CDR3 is TGTGCCAGCAGCGAAGGCGAGTCAGGCATGAACACTGAAGCTTTCTTT. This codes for CASSEGESGMNTEAFF.

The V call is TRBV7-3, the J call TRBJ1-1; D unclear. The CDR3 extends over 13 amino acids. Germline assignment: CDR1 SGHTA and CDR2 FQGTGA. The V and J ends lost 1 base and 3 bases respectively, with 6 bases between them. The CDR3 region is CASSLMSDTEAFF. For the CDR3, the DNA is TGTGCCAGCAGCTTAATGTCGGACACTGAAGCTTTCTTT.

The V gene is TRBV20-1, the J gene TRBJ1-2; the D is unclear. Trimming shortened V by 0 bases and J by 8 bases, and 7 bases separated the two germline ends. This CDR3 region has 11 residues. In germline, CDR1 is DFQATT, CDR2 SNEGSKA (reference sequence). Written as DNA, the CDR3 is TGCAGTGCTAGAGATCCTCTAGGCTACACCTTC. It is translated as CSARDPLGYTF.

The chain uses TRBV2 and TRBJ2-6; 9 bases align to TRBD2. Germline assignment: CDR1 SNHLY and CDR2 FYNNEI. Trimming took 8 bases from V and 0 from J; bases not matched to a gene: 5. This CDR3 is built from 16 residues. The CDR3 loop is CASGGGRASGANVLTF. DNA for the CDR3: TGTGCCAGCGGGGGCGGGAGGGCCTCTGGGGCCAACGTCCTGACTTTC.

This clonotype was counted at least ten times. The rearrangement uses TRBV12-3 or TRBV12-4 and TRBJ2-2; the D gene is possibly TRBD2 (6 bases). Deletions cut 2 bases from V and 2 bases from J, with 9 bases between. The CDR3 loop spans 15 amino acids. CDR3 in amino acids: CASSLLGTNTGELFF. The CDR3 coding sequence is TGTGCCAGCAGTTTATTAGGGACTAACACCGGGGAGCTGTTTTTT.

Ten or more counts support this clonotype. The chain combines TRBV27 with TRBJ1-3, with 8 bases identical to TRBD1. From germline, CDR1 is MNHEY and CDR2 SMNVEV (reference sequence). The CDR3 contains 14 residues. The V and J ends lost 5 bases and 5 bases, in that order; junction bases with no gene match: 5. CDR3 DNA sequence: TGTGCCAGCAGTCCGCAGGGGGCAAGAAACACCATATATTTT. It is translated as CASSPQGARNTIYF.

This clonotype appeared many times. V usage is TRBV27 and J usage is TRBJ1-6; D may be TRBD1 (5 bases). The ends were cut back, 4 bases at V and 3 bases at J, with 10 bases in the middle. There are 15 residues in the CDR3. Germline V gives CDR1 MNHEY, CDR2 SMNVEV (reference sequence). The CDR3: CASSSGLFYNSPLHF. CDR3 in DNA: TGTGCCAGCAGTTCGGGACTCTTCTATAATTCACCCCTCCACTTT.